The source of this T cell receptor (beta chain) is a study of lymphopenia after photon versus proton radiotherapy. Study observations and caveats: A bigger post-nadir fall in TCR diversity correlated inversely with survival time in deceased patients. Under photons, naive T cells and diversity fell while effector/memory populations rose. Survival link was tested only in deceased patients; proton benefit remains a possibility.

Concerning this clone: As yet, its antigen is unknown. The same CDR3 can be traced to other DNA sequences in this sample.

Data came from immunoSEQ multiplex PCR; TCRdb stores just in-frame clones and leaves some out. The data contain about 62,000 clones, roughly 87% of them singletons. The material was peripheral blood, obtained from a patient treated with proton-based radiotherapy. The TCR comes from a man aged 80 or over with esophageal cancer.

The CDR3 region is CASSLSSREDGYTF. In nucleotides, the CDR3 is TGTGCCAGCAGCTTATCATCCAGGGAGGATGGCTACACCTTC. V and J are TRBV7-2 and TRBJ1-2; perhaps TRBD1 as D (5 bases). Trimming removed 2 bases at V and 6 bases at J, with 13 bases between. The germline V gene encodes CDR1 SGHTA and CDR2 FQGNSA. The CDR3 runs 14 residues.